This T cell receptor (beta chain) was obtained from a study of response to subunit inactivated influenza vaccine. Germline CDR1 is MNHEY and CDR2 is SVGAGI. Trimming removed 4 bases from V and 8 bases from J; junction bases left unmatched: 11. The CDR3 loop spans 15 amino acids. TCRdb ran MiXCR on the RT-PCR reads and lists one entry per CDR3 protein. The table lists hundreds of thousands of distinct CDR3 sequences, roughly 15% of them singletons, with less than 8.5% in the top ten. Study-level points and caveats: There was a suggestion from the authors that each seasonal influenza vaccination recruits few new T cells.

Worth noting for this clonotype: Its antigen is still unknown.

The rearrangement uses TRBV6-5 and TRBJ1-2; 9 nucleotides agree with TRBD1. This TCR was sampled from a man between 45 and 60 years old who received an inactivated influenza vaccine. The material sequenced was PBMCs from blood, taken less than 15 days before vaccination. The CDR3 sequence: CASSSTGTGIGGYTF. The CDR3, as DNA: TGTGCCAGCAGTTCTACCGGGACAGGGATCGGGGGCTACACCTTC.